This T cell receptor beta chain originates from a study of cytomegalovirus exposure and HLA in healthy donors. In the study overall: Caucasian-associated ancestry cluster membership applied to about 80% of around 400 genotyped donors.

About this clone itself: The antigen is not known.

V was cut by 7 bases and J by 4 bases, with 14 bases left in between. This CDR3 region has 14 residues. Germline values: CDR1 MNHEY, CDR2 SVGAGI. 13 Jbeta primers and 60 Vbeta primers were used for the PCR. This table comes from immunoSEQ multiplex PCR, and its TCRdb copy is limited to in-frame clones, with some not included. The sample comprises 85,000 to 95,000 clones, approximately 57% of which are singletons, and around 6.6% rests with the top ten. The study's findings and limits: A cluster of highly shared sequence variants was likely a sequencing artifact. In a later analysis, the majority of CMV-associated beta chains seemingly showed HLA restriction. Indistinguishability led to the exclusion of some V segments, TRBV6-2 and TRBV6-3 included.

This receptor was obtained from a woman in her 30s in good health and CMV-seronegative. The sequencing sample was made of PBMCs. The chain combines TRBV6-5 with TRBJ1-5; D perhaps matches TRBD1 (6 bases). CDR3 nucleotides: TGTGCCAGCACGGCCAGGGGTGTGAATCAGCCCCAGCATTTT. Residues: CASTARGVNQPQHF.